The clone carrying this TCR beta chain was counted many times. The antigen is not known. V dropped 4 bases and J dropped 6; count of bases not matched to a gene: 8. CDR3 size: 15 residues. CDR1 is SQVTM and CDR2 is ANQGSEA in the germline V gene. For TCRbeta, the library was prepared with unique molecular identifiers. TCRdb redid the calling of the PCR reads with MiXCR, one entry per CDR3 protein. The sample has just over 950,000 distinct CDR3 sequences, about 29% seen once. The data originate from a study of T-cell reconstitution after alpha-beta-depleted transplantation in children. Study observations and caveats: The authors attributed T-cell counts and diversity one year after transplant mostly to newly produced T cells. Some patients owed their high day-60 TCRbeta diversity to surviving recipient T cells and thymic progenitors.

The chain couples TRBV29-1 to TRBJ2-1; 11 bases line up with TRBD2. The specimen was PBMCs, mostly from graft donor cells, collected 360 days after TCRalphabeta/CD19-depleted stem cell transplant. The origin of this receptor is a boy under two years old who had a stem cell transplant for SCID, so the T cells may come from the graft donor. CDR3 in amino acids: CSVASGGLGVNEQFF. CDR3 in DNA: TGCAGCGTTGCTAGCGGGGGGCTGGGGGTCAATGAGCAGTTCTTC.